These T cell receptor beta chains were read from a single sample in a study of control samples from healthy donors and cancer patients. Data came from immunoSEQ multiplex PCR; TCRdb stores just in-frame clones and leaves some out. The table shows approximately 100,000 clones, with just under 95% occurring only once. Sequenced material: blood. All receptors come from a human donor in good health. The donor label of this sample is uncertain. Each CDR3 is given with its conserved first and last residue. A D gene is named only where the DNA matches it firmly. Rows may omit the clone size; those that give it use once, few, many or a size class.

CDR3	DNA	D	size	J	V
CASSLQLGANEKLFF	TGTGCCAGCAGCTTACAGCTCGGGGCTAATGAAAAACTGTTTTTT	NA	NA	TRBJ1-4	TRBV14
CASRDRFTEAFF	TGTGCCAGTAGGGACAGGTTCACTGAAGCTTTCTTT	TRBD1	NA	TRBJ1-1	TRBV19
CASSAADSYGYTF	TGTGCCAGCAGCGCAGCGGACAGCTATGGCTACACCTTC	NA	NA	TRBJ1-2	TRBV9
CASGFWDRGTGELFF	TGTGCTAGTGGTTTTTGGGACAGGGGGACCGGGGAGCTGTTTTTT	TRBD1	NA	TRBJ2-2	TRBV12-5
CASSNSRTGDTQYF	TGTGCCAGCAGTAATTCTAGGACGGGAGATACGCAGTATTTT	NA	NA	TRBJ2-3	TRBV2
CATSDFGQGRQETQYF	TGTGCCACCAGTGATTTCGGACAGGGAAGACAAGAGACCCAGTACTTC	TRBD1	NA	TRBJ2-5	TRBV24-1
CASSQAPEQETQYF	TGTGCCAGCAGCCAAGCACCCGAACAAGAGACCCAGTACTTC	NA	NA	TRBJ2-5	TRBV3-1/TRBV3-2
CASSEIMQGGETQYF	TGTGCCAGCAGTGAAATCATGCAGGGAGGAGAGACCCAGTACTTC	NA	few	TRBJ2-5	TRBV6-1
CASGHDVVPQYF	TGTGCCAGCGGACACGACGTAGTTCCGCAGTATTTT	NA	once	TRBJ2-3	TRBV7-9
CASSDQVADTQYF	TGTGCCAGCAGTGACCAAGTAGCAGATACGCAGTATTTT	NA	NA	TRBJ2-3	TRBV6-1
CSAIDRQPNNSPLHF	TGCAGTGCTATTGACAGGCAGCCTAATAATTCACCCCTCCACTTT	NA	NA	TRBJ1-6	TRBV20-1
CASSELGTGTGEQYF	TGTGCCAGCAGTGAATTAGGGACAGGGACGGGGGAGCAGTACTTC	TRBD1	NA	TRBJ2-7	TRBV2
CASSVEGKAGATQYF	TGTGCCAGCAGCGTCGAGGGCAAAGCAGGGGCTACGCAGTATTTT	NA	NA	TRBJ2-3	TRBV9
CASSPGTSGGLTYEQYF	TGTGCCAGCAGTCCTGGGACTAGCGGGGGCCTAACCTACGAGCAGTACTTC	TRBD2	NA	TRBJ2-7	TRBV28
CASSQPRTSGPEQFF	TGCGCCAGCAGCCAACCAAGGACTAGCGGTCCCGAGCAGTTCTTC	TRBD2	NA	TRBJ2-1	TRBV4-1
CASSQEPNAYRNEQFF	TGTGCCAGCAGCCAAGAACCCAACGCCTACAGGAATGAGCAGTTCTTC	NA	once	TRBJ2-1	TRBV3-1/TRBV3-2
CASSQAGEGATNEKLFF	TGCGCCAGCAGCCAAGCGGGGGAGGGAGCAACTAATGAAAAACTGTTTTTT	NA	NA	TRBJ1-4	TRBV4-3
CASSEHSRATGELFF	TGTGCCAGCAGTGAGCACTCCCGGGCCACCGGGGAGCTGTTTTTT	NA	NA	TRBJ2-2	TRBV2
CASSQGVGASIGQYF	TGTGCCAGCAGCCAAGGGGTGGGGGCCTCCATCGGGCAGTACTTC	NA	NA	TRBJ2-7	TRBV3-1/TRBV3-2
CAIKGKPNTGELFF	TGTGCCATCAAGGGAAAACCGAACACCGGGGAGCTGTTTTTT	NA	NA	TRBJ2-2	TRBV10-3
CASSERATNPYNEQFF	TGTGCCAGCAGTGAACGGGCTACTAACCCCTACAATGAGCAGTTCTTC	NA	NA	TRBJ2-1	TRBV6-1
CASSSWTSFNTGELFF	TGTGCCAGCAGCTCCTGGACTAGCTTTAACACCGGGGAGCTGTTTTTT	TRBD2	NA	TRBJ2-2	TRBV5-4
CASSTFRQSTNEKLFF	TGTGCCAGTAGTACCTTTCGACAGTCAACTAATGAAAAACTGTTTTTT	NA	NA	TRBJ1-4	TRBV19
CASSPHAQIGNTIYF	TGTGCCAGCTCACCCCACGCGCAGATTGGAAACACCATATATTTT	NA	NA	TRBJ1-3	TRBV18
CASSASPGNTEAFF	TGTGCCAGCAGTGCCTCTCCAGGGAACACTGAAGCTTTCTTT	NA	once	TRBJ1-1	TRBV6-4
CATSRDQNQPQHF	TGTGCCACCAGCAGAGATCAGAATCAGCCCCAGCATTTT	NA	NA	TRBJ1-5	TRBV15
CASSIRGTNYGYTF	TGTGCCAGCAGTATAAGGGGAACTAACTATGGCTACACCTTC	NA	NA	TRBJ1-2	TRBV6-2/TRBV6-3
CASGQGERSTEAFF	TGTGCCAGCGGACAGGGAGAACGGTCGACTGAAGCTTTCTTT	TRBD1	NA	TRBJ1-1	TRBV6-5
CASSSRWEAGYTF	TGTGCCAGCAGCTCCCGGTGGGAGGCTGGCTACACCTTC	NA	NA	TRBJ1-2	TRBV7-2
CASSPPAAETQYF	TGTGCCAGCAGTCCCCCAGCCGCGGAGACCCAGTACTTC	NA	few	TRBJ2-5	TRBV27
CASGLVRLTF	TGTGCTAGTGGTTTGGTCAGGTTAACCTTC	NA	NA	TRBJ1-2	TRBV12-5
CASSFKGSGESPLHF	TGTGCCAGCAGCTTCAAAGGAAGTGGAGAATCACCCCTCCACTTT	NA	NA	TRBJ1-6	TRBV7-9
CASSGGLYNSPLHF	TGTGCCAGTTCAGGGGGCCTCTATAATTCACCCCTCCACTTT	TRBD1	NA	TRBJ1-6	TRBV28
CASSIETGRANYGYTF	TGTGCCAGTAGTATAGAAACAGGGAGAGCTAACTATGGCTACACCTTC	NA	NA	TRBJ1-2	TRBV19
CASSQARVNEQFF	TGCGCCAGCAGCCAAGCCAGGGTCAATGAGCAGTTCTTC	NA	NA	TRBJ2-1	TRBV4-3
CASTASGGPIDTQYF	TGTGCCAGCACCGCTAGCGGGGGGCCCATAGATACGCAGTATTTT	TRBD2	NA	TRBJ2-3	TRBV9
CASSSPYRPEAFF	TGTGCCAGCAGTTCGCCGTACCGCCCTGAAGCTTTCTTT	NA	NA	TRBJ1-1	TRBV27
CASTEGRPTDTQYF	TGTGCCAGTACTGAAGGCAGACCCACAGATACGCAGTATTTT	NA	NA	TRBJ2-3	TRBV19
CASSFVTGSNQPQHF	TGTGCCAGCAGTTTTGTGACAGGGAGCAATCAGCCCCAGCATTTT	TRBD1	NA	TRBJ1-5	TRBV28
CASSFLPNTEAFF	TGCGCCAGCAGCTTTCTCCCGAACACTGAAGCTTTCTTT	NA	NA	TRBJ1-1	TRBV5-1
CASSTNTEAFF	TGTGCCAGCAGCACGAACACTGAAGCTTTCTTT	NA	NA	TRBJ1-1	TRBV28
CASSPALGGGYGYTF	TGTGCCAGCAGCCCCGCCCTCGGGGGAGGATATGGCTACACCTTC	NA	NA	TRBJ1-2	TRBV6-5
CASSPGHPVETQYF	TGTGCCAGCTCACCGGGACACCCGGTTGAGACCCAGTACTTC	NA	NA	TRBJ2-5	TRBV18
CATHEDVGETQYF	TGTGCCACCCACGAAGACGTGGGGGAGACCCAGTACTTC	NA	NA	TRBJ2-5	TRBV2
CASSPKTGQPYF	TGTGCCAGCAGTCCGAAGACAGGGCAGCCATATTTT	TRBD1	NA	TRBJ1-3	TRBV12-3/TRBV12-4